This passage covers 22 T cell receptor beta chains from one sample sequenced in a study of cytomegalovirus exposure and HLA in healthy donors. PCR employed 60 Vbeta and 13 Jbeta primers. TCRdb's copy holds only in-frame clones and misses some; the assay was immunoSEQ multiplex PCR. The table shows approximately 210,000 clones, with 75% to 80% occurring only once. Specimen: PBMCs. The receptors derive from a male donor in good health and CMV-seronegative.

This clone occurred a few times. The rearrangement uses TRBV5-1 and TRBJ2-3, with 10 nucleotides matching TRBD2. Germline V gene data show CDR1 as SGHRS and CDR2 as YFSETQ. The length of the CDR3 is 15 residues. The V segment lost 4 bases and the J segment 1 base; nucleotides outside the gene matches: 3. The CDR3 reads CASSTLAGGTDTQYF. CDR3 nucleotide sequence: TGCGCCAGCAGCACTCTAGCGGGGGGCACAGATACGCAGTATTTT.

V and J are TRBV28 and TRBJ1-3; 9 bases map to TRBD1. The V gene end was trimmed by 3 bases and the J gene end by 2 bases; junction bases not matched to a gene: 8. Germline V gives CDR1 MDHEN, CDR2 SYDVKM. This CDR3 comprises 17 residues. CDR3 in DNA: TGTGCCAGCAGTTTCGGCCGGGGACAGGGACCTGGAAACACCATATATTTT. The encoded protein is CASSFGRGQGPGNTIYF.

This chain links TRBV29-1 with TRBJ2-1; D is unresolved. Per the germline V gene, CDR1 is SQVTM and CDR2 is ANQGSEA. The CDR3 length is 13 residues. V gave up 1 base and J gave up 4 bases, with 8 bases separating them. The CDR3 spells CSVEGSGYNEQFF. In DNA, the CDR3 is TGCAGCGTTGAAGGTAGTGGTTACAATGAGCAGTTCTTC.

There are a few counts of this clone. The V gene is TRBV4-1, the J gene TRBJ1-1, with D possibly matching TRBD1 (5 bases). Trimming took off 1 base at V and 6 bases at J, with 9 bases between the two ends. The CDR3 contains 13 residues. Germline values: CDR1 MGHRA, CDR2 YSYEKL. For the CDR3, the DNA is TGCGCCAGCAGCCAAGGGGGGGTAGCTGAAGCTTTCTTT. Amino acids: CASSQGGVAEAFF.

The V and J genes are TRBV6-4 and TRBJ1-6; D is unclear. Germline CDR1 reads MRHNA; CDR2 reads SNTAGT. The CDR3 has 17 amino acids. V lost 7 bases, J lost 7 bases, and 23 bases lay in between. The CDR3 here is CASIPSRSLTENSPLHF. The CDR3 coding sequence is TGTGCCAGCATTCCCTCCAGGTCTCTCACAGAGAATTCACCCCTCCACTTT.

This sequence joins TRBV13 and TRBJ2-7; D may be TRBD2 (6 bases). The CDR3 runs to 13 residues. Germline lookup yields CDR1 PRHDT and CDR2 FYEKMQ (reference sequence). The germline V and J ends were trimmed by 5 bases and 4 bases, with 12 bases remaining between them. In DNA, the CDR3 is TGTGCCAGCAGCATCGGGGGTTTATACGAGCAGTACTTC. As protein: CASSIGGLYEQYF.

The gene calls are TRBV29-1 and TRBJ2-7; D might be TRBD1 (6 bases). Trimming removed 7 bases at V and 2 bases at J, with 15 bases between. This CDR3 region has 13 residues. Germline V gives CDR1 SQVTM, CDR2 ANQGSEA. CDR3 in amino acids: CSAPGQGTYEQYF. The CDR3 DNA follows: TGCAGCGCCCCGGGACAAGGGACCTACGAGCAGTACTTC.

This clone has more than one count but fewer than ten. The J gene is TRBJ2-2, the V gene TRBV6-5, with 8 bases aligning to TRBD1. With 5 bases clipped from V and 1 base from J, the junction kept 3 bases outside the gene matches. Germline CDR1 and CDR2: MNHEY and SVGAGI. The CDR3 consists of 15 residues. CDR3 region: CASSAGTGNTGELFF. The CDR3 DNA reads TGTGCCAGCAGTGCCGGGACAGGGAACACCGGGGAGCTGTTTTTT.

The chain joins TRBV7-2 to TRBJ2-1, with 10 bases fitting TRBD2. CDR1 and CDR2 from the germline V gene are SGHTA and FQGNSA. With V trimmed by 5 bases and J by 3 bases, 4 bases remained unmatched. CDR3 size: 15 residues. Here the CDR3 reads CASSTSSGGYNEQFF. CDR3 in DNA: TGTGCCAGCAGCACGTCTAGCGGGGGCTACAATGAGCAGTTCTTC.

CDR3 nucleotide sequence: TGTGCCAGTAGTCAAGACAGAAACTATGGCTACACCTTC. It is translated as CASSQDRNYGYTF. V gene TRBV19 combines with J gene TRBJ1-2; D is perhaps TRBD1 (5 bases). The CDR3 spans 13 residues. Germline CDR1 reads LNHDA; CDR2 reads SQIVND (reference sequence). V gave up 5 bases and J gave up 2 bases, with 9 bases separating them.

V usage is TRBV5-4 and J usage is TRBJ2-6, with TRBD1 matching over 8 bases. Germline CDR1 and CDR2: SGHNT and YYREEE (reference sequence). With 2 bases clipped from V and 1 base from J, the junction kept 11 bases outside the gene matches. The CDR3 has 19 amino acids. Here the CDR3 reads CASSFDGQGSLSGANVLTF. CDR3 sequence (DNA): TGTGCCAGCAGCTTTGACGGACAGGGTAGTTTGTCTGGGGCCAACGTCCTGACTTTC.

This clone was observed a few times. The chain is built from TRBV19 and TRBJ1-2, with 8 nucleotides matching TRBD1. Germline loops: CDR1 LNHDA, CDR2 SQIVND (reference sequence). V lost 4 bases, J lost 6 bases, and 10 bases stayed unmatched. This CDR3 has 15 amino acids. CDR3 DNA: TGTGCCAGTAGTACCACCCGACAGGGGTCACATGGCTACACCTTC. This codes for CASSTTRQGSHGYTF.

The rearrangement uses TRBV6-5 and TRBJ2-6, with D tentatively TRBD2 (7 bases). This CDR3 is built from 15 residues. Looked up from germline, CDR1 is MNHEY and CDR2 is SVGAGI. V lost 8 bases and J 0 bases, leaving 11 bases between the germline ends. CDR3 DNA sequence: TGTGCCAGCGAAAGGGGGGGCTCTGGGGCCAACGTCCTGACTTTC. Translating gives CASERGGSGANVLTF.

The CDR3 nucleotides are TGTGCCAGCAGTTTATTAAGGACTAGCACAGATACGCAGTATTTT. As protein: CASSLLRTSTDTQYF. This chain links TRBV28 with TRBJ2-3; D is perhaps TRBD2 (5 bases). CDR3 length: 15 amino acids. The germline V gene has CDR1 MDHEN and CDR2 SYDVKM. Trimming left V 1 base short and J 0 bases short, with 8 bases between.

This chain joins TRBV7-9 and TRBJ2-7; TRBD2 matches 9 bases. Unmatched junction bases numbered 5, after V lost 2 bases and J lost 6 bases. Germline-derived CDR1 and CDR2 are SEHNR and FQNEAQ (reference sequence). There are 14 residues in the CDR3. In DNA form, the CDR3 reads TGTGCCAGCAGCTTAATGCGGGGGGGCGGCGAGCAGTACTTC. This translates into CASSLMRGGGEQYF.

J is TRBJ1-1 and V is TRBV30; TRBD1 aligns across 10 bases. The CDR3 has 16 amino acids. In germline, CDR1 is GTSNPN, CDR2 SVGIG (reference sequence). V shed 2 bases, J shed 0 bases, and the junction held 6 bases outside the gene matches. CDR3 residues: CAWSTGTGELNTEAFF. The DNA for the CDR3 is TGTGCCTGGAGTACCGGGACAGGGGAGTTGAACACTGAAGCTTTCTTT. The variable domain in full, completed from reference TRBV30 and TRBJ1-1, reads SQTIHQWPATLVQPVGSPLSLECTVEGTSNPNLYWYRQAAGRGLQLLFYSVGIGQISSEVPQNLSASRPQDRQFILSSKKLLLSDSGFYLCAWSTGTGELNTEAFFGQGTRLTVV.

The chain couples TRBV9 to TRBJ1-2, with 11 bases fitting TRBD1. Germline V gives CDR1 SGDLS, CDR2 YYNGEE. The trim removed 3 bases at V and 8 bases at J, leaving 12 bases unmatched. The CDR3 runs to 16 residues. The CDR3 reads CASSALTGQGAGGYTF. The CDR3 DNA reads TGTGCCAGCAGCGCCCTAACCGGACAGGGGGCGGGGGGCTACACCTTC.

The gene calls are TRBV9 and TRBJ2-7; tentative D call: TRBD2 (6 bases). Germline CDR1 SGDLS, CDR2 YYNGEE. The CDR3 contains 15 residues. The germline V and J ends were trimmed by 3 bases and 1 base, with 14 bases remaining between them. CDR3 sequence: CASSAEGRASYEQYF. The CDR3 DNA is TGTGCCAGCAGCGCGGAGGGCCGTGCGTCCTACGAGCAGTACTTC.

The rearrangement uses TRBV5-1 and TRBJ2-1; 7 nucleotides agree with TRBD1. The germline V gene has CDR1 SGHRS and CDR2 YFSETQ. The CDR3 contains 15 residues. The trim removed 4 bases at V and 6 bases at J, leaving 10 bases unmatched. This CDR3 reads CASSPLSDRFNEQFF. The CDR3 DNA follows: TGCGCCAGCAGCCCGCTTTCGGACAGGTTCAATGAGCAGTTCTTC. The full variable domain, with the rest looked up from reference TRBV5-1 and TRBJ2-1, is KAGVTQTPRYLIKTRGQQVTLSCSPISGHRSVSWYQQTPGQGLQFLFEYFSETQRNKGNFPGRFSGRQFSNSRSEMNVSTLELGDSALYLCASSPLSDRFNEQFFGPGTRLTVL.

This clone was seen a few times. This chain uses TRBV27 with TRBJ1-4, with 7 positions matching TRBD1. J gave up 8 bases and V 4 bases, and 7 bases lay outside the gene matches. Germline values: CDR1 MNHEY, CDR2 SMNVEV (reference sequence). This CDR3 comprises 14 residues. Here the CDR3 reads CASSSQGLGEKLFF. CDR3 nucleotide sequence: TGTGCCAGCAGTTCACAGGGGCTCGGAGAAAAACTGTTTTTT.

V gene TRBV4-2 combines with J gene TRBJ1-2; no definite D call. CDR1 is LGHNA, CDR2 YNFKEQ, per germline. Trimming removed 0 bases from V and 3 bases from J, with 14 bases in between. CDR3 length: 16 amino acids. DNA of the CDR3: TGTGCCAGCAGCCAAGAAGCAGGCCAACCTTACTATGGCTACACCTTC. It translates to CASSQEAGQPYYGYTF.

The J gene is TRBJ2-2, the V gene TRBV7-2; tentatively, D is TRBD2 (5 bases). Germline V lookup: CDR1 SGHTA, CDR2 FQGNSA. Trimming removed 2 bases at V and 2 bases at J, with 12 bases between. This CDR3 spans 16 amino acids. CDR3 DNA: TGTGCCAGCAGCTTAAATTCACGGGAAAACACCGGGGAGCTGTTTTTT. Translation: CASSLNSRENTGELFF.